This T cell receptor (beta chain) was sequenced in a study of response to subunit inactivated influenza vaccine. TCRdb re-analysed the RT-PCR reads in MiXCR, keeping a single row per CDR3 protein. This sample yields hundreds of thousands of distinct CDR3 sequences, of which approximately 10% are seen a single time; approximately 11% belongs to the top ten. CDR1 and CDR2 from the germline V gene are MGHRA and YSYEKL. This CDR3 comprises 15 residues. V lost 1 base and J lost 5, with 11 bases in between. This clonotype was seen a handful of times. These same data were also listed under a study on T cells expressing NK-cell markers. That work adds: The TCR beta cDNA came from 5'RACE template switching with UMIs. Cells sorted as CD3+CD56+NKG2C+, CD3+CD56+NKG2C- and CD3+CD56-NKG2C+ T cells supplied the TCR beta repertoires. Seven donors tested HCMV-seropositive and one tested seronegative among the eight sequenced. The CD3+CD56-NKG2C+ fraction of several donors was likewise dominated by these clonotypes. Whether expanded NKG2C-expressing T cell clones recognize HCMV is unknown.

The sample was PBMCs from blood, taken on the day of vaccination. J is TRBJ1-4 and V is TRBV4-1; no firm D call. The sequence came from a man in his fifties or sixties who received an inactivated influenza vaccine. The CDR3 is CASSQVRDYNEKLFF. CDR3 coding DNA: TGCGCCAGCAGCCAAGTTAGGGATTACAATGAAAAACTGTTTTTT.